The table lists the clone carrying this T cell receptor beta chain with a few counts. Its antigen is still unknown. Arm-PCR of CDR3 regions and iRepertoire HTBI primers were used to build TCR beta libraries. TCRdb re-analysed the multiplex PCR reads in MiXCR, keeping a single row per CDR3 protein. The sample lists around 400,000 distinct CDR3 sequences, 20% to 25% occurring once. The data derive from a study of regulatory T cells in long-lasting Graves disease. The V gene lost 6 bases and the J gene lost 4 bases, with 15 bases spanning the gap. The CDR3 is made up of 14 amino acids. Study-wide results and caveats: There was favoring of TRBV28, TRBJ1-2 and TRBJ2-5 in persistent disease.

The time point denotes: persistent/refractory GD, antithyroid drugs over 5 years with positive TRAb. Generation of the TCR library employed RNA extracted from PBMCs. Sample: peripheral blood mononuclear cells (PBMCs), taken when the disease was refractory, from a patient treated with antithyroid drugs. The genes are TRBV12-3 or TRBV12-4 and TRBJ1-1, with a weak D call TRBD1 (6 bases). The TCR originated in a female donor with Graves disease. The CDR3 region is CASSRRQVITEAFF. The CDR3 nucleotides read TGTGCCAGCAGCCGACGACAGGTTATCACTGAAGCTTTCTTT.